This T cell receptor (beta chain) stems from a study of spatial heterogeneity in lung cancer. Across the study: Each time, sequencing found more beta-chain sequences than alpha-chain sequences. A unique TCR and UMI combination showed up more than ten times in raw reads, on average. Study outcomes and limitations: Tumors with more nonsynonymous mutations had more expanded intratumoral alpha and beta TCRs.

By share of the sample, this clonotype is medium-sized (0.01 to 0.1%). Its antigen is as yet unknown. Found in a library prepared for alpha chains, this beta chain is an off-target read, and its abundance has little meaning. This CDR3 is built from 14 residues. From germline, CDR1 is MNHEY and CDR2 SVGEGT. V was pared by 6 bases and J by 8 bases, with 16 bases between. Time point given: sample taken at primary tumor resection. A unique molecular identifier was attached to every TCR cDNA molecule. Via MiXCR, TCRdb re-called the 5' RACE reads, giving one row per CDR3 protein. The sample includes around 3,500 distinct CDR3 sequences, roughly 26% of them seen just once.

The chain employs TRBV6-2 or TRBV6-3 and TRBJ2-2; no reliable D call. The sample was lung tumor tissue, taken at surgery. This TCR was sampled from a male donor with early-stage non-small cell lung cancer. The CDR3 DNA is TGTGCCAGCAGCGGAGTTTTCTCCCCAGGGGAGCTGTTTTTT. Translation gives CASSGVFSPGELFF.